Below are 29 T cell receptor beta chains sequenced from a single sample in a study of T cells in Graves' hyperthyroidism and ophthalmopathy. TCR beta CDR3 regions were amplified from RNA transcripts. A first-round RT-PCR of the TCR CDR3 used the HTBI primer set. Each CDR3 protein gets one entry after TCRdb re-called the multiplex PCR reads with MiXCR. The sample consists of around 600,000 distinct CDR3 sequences, roughly 15% of them appearing once. The sequenced material came from blood. These receptors all come from a woman aged 40 to 50 with Graves' ophthalmopathy.

This clonotype was seen only a few times. The chain combines TRBV6-5 with TRBJ2-7; the match to TRBD1 covers 10 bases. CDR1 and CDR2 from the germline V gene are MNHEY and SVGAGI. The V and J ends lost 2 bases and 9 bases, in that order; junction bases with no gene match: 10. This CDR3 has 15 residues. In DNA form, the CDR3 reads TGTGCCAGCAGTTACGGGGACAGGGGCATGAGTAGGCAGTACTTC. This codes for CASSYGDRGMSRQYF.

This clonotype was counted at least ten times. The chain links TRBV20-1 to TRBJ2-7; 10 nucleotides line up with TRBD2. The CDR3 contains 15 residues. Germline V gene data show CDR1 as DFQATT and CDR2 as SNEGSKA (reference sequence). Unmatched junction bases numbered 4, after V lost 1 base and J lost 1 base. CDR3 amino acids: CSARAPSGSSYEQYF. The CDR3 coding sequence is TGCAGTGCTAGAGCGCCTAGCGGGAGTTCCTACGAGCAGTACTTC.

This clonotype came up many times. The chain uses TRBV6-1 and TRBJ2-5; TRBD1 aligns across 7 bases. The CDR3 loop spans 15 amino acids. Germline V CDR1 and CDR2: MNHNS, SASEGT. With V trimmed by 5 bases and J by 5 bases, 11 bases remained unmatched. CDR3: CASSSLTGTGETQYF. The DNA of the CDR3 is TGTGCCAGCAGTAGCCTGACAGGGACGGGGGAGACCCAGTACTTC.

This clonotype has ten or more counts. The chain combines TRBV10-1 with TRBJ2-5; TRBD2 might be the D (6 bases). The germline CDR1 and CDR2 sequences are WNHNN and SYGVQD (reference sequence). V was cut by 3 bases and J by 5 bases, with 13 bases left in between. This CDR3 contains 14 residues. The CDR3 protein is CASSDAGSRETQYF. The CDR3 DNA reads as TGCGCCAGCAGTGATGCCGGGAGTAGGGAGACCCAGTACTTC.

This clonotype showed up many times. The CDR3 DNA reads TGTGCCAGCAGAGGCGGCGGGATTGTCACAGATACGCAGTATTTT. It translates to CASRGGGIVTDTQYF. This chain links TRBV2 with TRBJ2-3; weak D call: TRBD2 (6 bases). Germline lookup yields CDR1 SNHLY and CDR2 FYNNEI. The V end was cut by 6 bases, the J end by 2 bases, with 15 bases between. CDR3 length: 15 amino acids.

This clonotype was recorded many times. The rearrangement joins TRBV5-1 to TRBJ1-4; perhaps TRBD1 as D (5 bases). CDR1 is SGHRS, CDR2 YFSETQ, per germline. V shed 0 bases and J shed 6 bases, with 9 bases lying between them. This CDR3 is built from 14 residues. Written as DNA, the CDR3 is TGCGCCAGCAGCTTGGGGCAGGGCTATGAAAAACTGTTTTTT. Translating it yields CASSLGQGYEKLFF.

This chain connects TRBV20-1 to TRBJ1-2; D is undetermined. V was cut by 6 bases and J by 4 bases, with 9 bases left in between. The CDR3 runs 11 residues. Germline-derived CDR1 and CDR2 are DFQATT and SNEGSKA (reference sequence). Here the CDR3 DNA reads TGCAGTGCGACGGAGATCTATGGCTACACCTTC. This sequence encodes CSATEIYGYTF.

The chain joins TRBV6-6 to TRBJ1-6; D gene uncertain. The CDR3 sequence is 15 residues long. V gave up 2 bases and J gave up 10 bases, with 15 bases separating them. Germline lookup yields CDR1 MNHNY and CDR2 SVGAGI (reference sequence). CDR3 loop: CASSYAGPRGSPLHF. CDR3 nucleotide sequence: TGTGCCAGCAGTTACGCCGGGCCGCGGGGATCACCCCTCCACTTT.

Only a few counts were recorded for this clonotype. A much larger clone lies one base from this, so it may be a read error. The gene calls are TRBV2 and TRBJ1-5; D unresolved. The CDR3 sequence is 13 residues long. Trimming removed 4 bases from V and 6 bases from J, with 10 bases in between. Germline V gene data show CDR1 as SNHLY and CDR2 as FYNNEI. The CDR3 DNA follows: TGTGCCAGCAGTGTCTATGAGGGTCAGCCCCAGCATTTT. Protein sequence: CASSVYEGQPQHF.

This clonotype was counted at least ten times. V and J are TRBV7-9 and TRBJ2-5, with 8 bases that match TRBD1. V shed 4 bases and J 2 bases; nucleotides not matched to a gene: 6. The CDR3 extends over 15 amino acids. Germline assignment: CDR1 SEHNR and CDR2 FQNEAQ (reference sequence). The CDR3 protein is CASSSRTGRQETQYF. The CDR3 coding sequence is TGTGCCAGCAGCTCACGGACAGGGAGGCAAGAGACCCAGTACTTC.

This clonotype has more than one count but fewer than ten. CDR3 in DNA: TGTGCCAGCAGCCAAGATATCTCTGGGGCCAACGTCCTGACTTTC. This translates into CASSQDISGANVLTF. The chain links TRBV3-1 to TRBJ2-6; D is unresolved. This CDR3 has 15 residues. V lost 0 bases, J lost 0 bases, and 3 bases lay in between. CDR1 is LGHDT, CDR2 YNNKEL, per germline (reference sequence).

This clonotype was observed at least ten times. The V call is TRBV28, the J call TRBJ2-1; TRBD2 aligns across 9 bases. Unmatched junction bases numbered 21, after V lost 8 bases and J lost 4 bases. Germline V gene sequence: CDR1 MDHEN, CDR2 SYDVKM. The CDR3 loop spans 19 amino acids. The CDR3 loop reads CASPPSTPRAGGRYNEQFF. The CDR3 nucleotides read TGTGCCAGCCCACCGTCCACCCCTAGGGCGGGAGGGCGGTACAATGAGCAGTTCTTC.

In this sample, this clonotype turned up many times. The chain recombines TRBV7-2 with TRBJ1-5; D unclear. V was trimmed by 2 bases and J by 1 base, leaving 9 bases between them. The CDR3 extends over 15 amino acids. Germline CDR1 is SGHTA and CDR2 is FQGNSA. The CDR3 DNA follows: TGTGCCAGCAGCTTAATGGTGGACAGCAATCAGCCCCAGCATTTT. Its protein product is CASSLMVDSNQPQHF.

The V gene is TRBV7-2, the J gene TRBJ2-4; TRBD2 is a possible D gene (5 bases). V lost 4 bases to trimming and J lost 10 bases, with 14 bases between them. CDR1 is SGHTA and CDR2 is FQGNSA in the germline V gene. This CDR3 has 13 amino acids. CDR3 bases: TGTGCCAGCAGCTCCCCCCCTCGGGATATTCAGTACTTC. This gives the protein CASSSPPRDIQYF.

This clonotype was recorded a few times. The chain joins TRBV7-9 to TRBJ1-1; D is ambiguous. V was cut by 0 bases and J by 9 bases, with 8 bases left in between. From germline, CDR1 is SEHNR and CDR2 FQNEAQ (reference sequence). The CDR3 is made up of 12 amino acids. This CDR3 reads CASSLAGKKAFF. The CDR3 DNA follows: TGTGCCAGCAGCTTAGCGGGTAAGAAAGCTTTCTTT.

This rearrangement joins TRBV5-5 to TRBJ1-2, with 9 bases identical to TRBD1. The V segment lost 0 bases and the J segment 7 bases; nucleotides outside the gene matches: 7. CDR3 size: 15 residues. CDR1 is SGHKS and CDR2 is YYEKEE in the germline V gene (reference sequence). Here the CDR3 DNA reads TGTGCCAGCAGCTTGGACTGGACAGGGGCGATTGGCTACACCTTC. It translates to CASSLDWTGAIGYTF.

This clonotype was seen repeatedly, ten times or more. This chain joins TRBV11-2 and TRBJ1-1, with 10 positions matching TRBD1. Germline CDR1 and CDR2: SGHAT and FQNNGV. This CDR3 comprises 15 residues. The V gene end was trimmed by 5 bases and the J gene end by 2 bases; junction bases not matched to a gene: 5. The CDR3 sequence: CASSPTGGANTEAFF. The CDR3 DNA follows: TGTGCCAGCAGCCCGACAGGGGGCGCAAACACTGAAGCTTTCTTT.

This clonotype has a count of ten or more. This chain links TRBV11-2 with TRBJ1-5; D might be TRBD1 (5 bases). The CDR3 contains 16 residues. CDR1 and CDR2 from the germline V gene are SGHAT and FQNNGV. The V gene lost 5 bases and the J gene lost 0 bases, with 14 bases spanning the gap. The CDR3 bases are TGTGCCAGCAGCCAGTGGGACGGTCATAGCAATCAGCCCCAGCATTTT. Translation gives CASSQWDGHSNQPQHF.

This clonotype came up a few times. This chain links TRBV11-3 with TRBJ2-5; 10 bases fit TRBD2. V dropped 4 bases and J dropped 4; count of bases not matched to a gene: 12. This CDR3 has 17 amino acids. Germline V gene sequence: CDR1 SGHNT, CDR2 YENEEA. The CDR3 DNA reads as TGTGCCAGCAGCTCAATACCTTCCCTAGCGGGGGCAGAGACCCAGTACTTC. Translating it yields CASSSIPSLAGAETQYF.

This clonotype was counted many times. The J gene is TRBJ2-7, the V gene TRBV6-2 or TRBV6-3; 9 bases line up with TRBD2. The CDR3 loop spans 14 amino acids. Trimming took 2 bases from V and 5 from J; bases not matched to a gene: 4. Germline CDR1 reads MNHEY; CDR2 reads SVGEGT. DNA for the CDR3: TGTGCCAGCAGTTACGTGGCGGGAGGGGACGAGCAGTACTTC. Amino acid sequence: CASSYVAGGDEQYF.

There are many counts of this clonotype. This chain links TRBV12-3 or TRBV12-4 with TRBJ2-7, with D possibly being TRBD2 (6 bases). V was pared by 6 bases and J by 0 bases, with 15 bases between. This CDR3 has 15 residues. Here the CDR3 DNA reads TGTGCCAGCAGCCCAGAGAGCGGGCCCTCCTACGAGCAGTACTTC. Translation gives CASSPESGPSYEQYF.

This clonotype was counted ten times or more. This chain connects TRBV28 to TRBJ2-6; D might be TRBD2 (5 bases). The CDR3 is 16 residues long. CDR1 and CDR2 from the germline V gene are MDHEN and SYDVKM. V gave up 6 bases and J gave up 0 bases, with 12 bases separating them. The CDR3 DNA reads as TGTGCCAGCAGCTGGGGAGAGAACTCTGGGGCCAACGTCCTGACTTTC. Protein sequence: CASSWGENSGANVLTF.

For the CDR3, the DNA is TGCGCCAGCAGCTTGGGTCCTAACGGGGGGAATTCACCCCTCCACTTT. Its protein product is CASSLGPNGGNSPLHF. The chain combines TRBV5-1 with TRBJ1-6; possible D gene TRBD1, 5 bases. CDR3 size: 16 residues. V gave up 0 bases and J gave up 7 bases, with 14 bases separating them. Germline assignment: CDR1 SGHRS and CDR2 YFSETQ.

Ten or more counts support this clonotype. This chain uses TRBV12-3 or TRBV12-4 with TRBJ1-1; D ambiguous. CDR3 length: 15 residues. V lost 5 bases, J lost 0 bases, and 13 bases lay in between. The CDR3 nucleotides are TGTGCCAGCAGTCCCCAATCAAACATGAACACTGAAGCTTTCTTT. Its translation is CASSPQSNMNTEAFF.

Remarks on this clonotype: A much larger clonotype is one base distant, so this may be a read error. J is TRBJ2-5 and V is TRBV6-1; D may be TRBD1 (6 bases). Between the trimmed V and J ends, which lost 3 bases and 5 bases, there was a span of 10 bases. The CDR3 has 13 residues. The germline CDR1 and CDR2 sequences are MNHNS and SASEGT. Written as DNA, the CDR3 is TGTGCCAGCAGTGAGACAGGAGTGGAGACCCAGTACTTC. Its protein is CASSETGVETQYF.

This clonotype was seen more than once but under ten times. This chain joins TRBV19 and TRBJ1-5, with D possibly being TRBD1 (6 bases). Trimming took 10 bases from V and 6 from J, leaving 16 bases between them. The germline CDR1 and CDR2 sequences are LNHDA and SQIVND (reference sequence). The CDR3 runs to 13 residues. CDR3 DNA sequence: TGTGCCACATGGCCGGGGGCGAGTCAGCCCCAGCATTTT. Its translation is CATWPGASQPQHF. Supplemented by reference TRBV19 and TRBJ1-5, the full variable domain reads DGGITQSPKYLFRKEGQNVTLSCEQNLNHDAMYWYRQDPGQGLRLIYYSQIVNDFQKGDIAEGYSVSREKKESFPLTVTSAQKNPTAFYLCATWPGASQPQHFGDGTRLSIL.

This clonotype was seen a few times. This chain joins TRBV28 and TRBJ1-4; weak D call: TRBD1 (5 bases). The germline CDR1 and CDR2 sequences are MDHEN and SYDVKM. This CDR3 region has 15 residues. V lost 3 bases and J lost 8, with 16 bases in between. CDR3 DNA sequence: TGTGCCAGCAGTTTGTCAGGGACGGAAGGAGAAAAACTGTTTTTT. It codes for CASSLSGTEGEKLFF. Looking up the rest from reference TRBV28 and TRBJ1-4 gives the full variable domain: DVKVTQSSRYLVKRTGEKVFLECVQDMDHENMFWYRQDPGLGLRLIYFSYDVKMKEKGDIPEGYSVSREKKERFSLILESASTNQTSMYLCASSLSGTEGEKLFFGSGTQLSVL.

The J gene is TRBJ1-2, the V gene TRBV7-2; D not resolved. This CDR3 has 14 residues. Trimming removed 5 bases from V and 7 bases from J, with 17 bases in between. In germline, CDR1 is SGHTA, CDR2 FQGNSA. CDR3 coding DNA: TGTGCCAGCAGCGCCCTATCCTCGTCCGGTGGCTACACCTTC. Translation gives CASSALSSSGGYTF.

The genes are TRBV6-1 and TRBJ1-1; D is perhaps TRBD1 (5 bases). Trimming stripped 5 bases from V and 0 bases from J, with 16 bases between. Germline V gene sequence: CDR1 MNHNS, CDR2 SASEGT. This CDR3 is built from 16 residues. The CDR3 sequence: CASSPLGGVLNTEAFF. For the CDR3, the DNA is TGTGCCAGCAGTCCCCTGGGAGGGGTCCTGAACACTGAAGCTTTCTTT.